A selection of T cell receptor beta chains follows, all from one sample in a study of T-cell reconstitution after alpha-beta-depleted transplantation in children. TCRdb processed the PCR reads anew with MiXCR; each CDR3 protein has one entry. The sample consists of about 980,000 distinct CDR3 sequences, roughly 29% of them appearing once. The sample here was PBMCs, mostly from graft donor cells, taken 360 days after TCRalphabeta/CD19-depleted stem cell transplant. These receptors all come from a boy in the first two years of life who had a stem cell transplant for SCID, so the T cells may come from the graft donor. Each CDR3 is given with its conserved first and last residue. The order of the fields is V gene, D gene, J gene, clone size, CDR3 protein, CDR3 DNA. A D gene is named only where the DNA matches it firmly. Part of the rows lack a size; the others show once, few, many or a class for expanded clones.

TRBV7-3	.	TRBJ1-2	few	CASSLTAGDNGYTF	TGTGCCAGCAGCTTAACAGCAGGGGATAATGGCTACACCTTC
TRBV20-1	.	TRBJ2-6	.	CSARGDKANVLTF	TGCAGTGCTAGAGGCGACAAAGCCAACGTCCTGACTTTC
TRBV28	.	TRBJ2-5	.	CASSLSPRGVQETQYF	TGTGCCAGCAGTTTATCTCCCAGGGGGGTCCAAGAGACCCAGTACTTC
TRBV7-2	.	TRBJ2-4	.	CASSSNPPGAKNIQYF	TGTGCCAGCAGCTCCAACCCCCCGGGGGCCAAAAACATTCAGTACTTC
TRBV11-2	TRBD1	TRBJ2-2	few	CASSPDRVGITRELFF	TGTGCCAGCAGCCCCGACAGGGTGGGGATAACGAGGGAGCTGTTTTTT
TRBV6-5	.	TRBJ1-1	few	CASSYRSTVNTEAFF	TGTGCCAGCAGTTACCGATCGACCGTGAACACTGAAGCTTTCTTT
TRBV12-3/TRBV12-4	.	TRBJ2-5	few	CASSYGSARRGETQYF	TGTGCCAGCAGTTACGGCTCGGCTAGAAGGGGGGAGACCCAGTACTTC
TRBV5-1	TRBD2	TRBJ2-1	.	CASSEASGGSYNEQFF	TGCGCCAGCAGCGAGGCTAGCGGGGGATCCTACAATGAGCAGTTCTTC
TRBV12-3/TRBV12-4	TRBD1	TRBJ2-7	.	CASMWTGSLYEQYF	TGTGCCAGCATGTGGACAGGGAGCCTCTACGAGCAGTACTTC
TRBV11-1	.	TRBJ1-6	.	CASSPTGFSYNSPLHF	TGTGCCAGCAGCCCCACGGGGTTCTCGTATAATTCACCCCTCCACTTT
TRBV29-1	.	TRBJ2-7	.	CSVAGTRPSEQYF	TGCAGCGTCGCCGGGACACGCCCCTCCGAGCAGTACTTC